This T cell receptor (beta chain) was profiled in a study of beta chain features in type 1 diabetes (dated by TCRdb to the late 2010s). With respect to the entire study: Mean age, gender distribution, total cell number and subset yield did not differ between patients and healthy donors. The study compared TCRB repertoires of sorted circulating CD4+ T cell subsets between recently diagnosed type 1 diabetes patients and matched healthy donors. A total of roughly 100 million sorted cells were examined across all samples, and the number of cells per subset was strongly correlated with RNA yield. Regulatory and stem cell-like memory subsets were isolated from only 8 patients and roughly 8 healthy donors, whereas naive and central memory subsets came from all 30 or so donors.

The entire amount of isolated RNA was reverse transcribed using the High Capacity cDNA Reverse Transcription Kit, so the sequenced TCRB transcripts were expressed ones. Deep immunoSEQ sequencing was applied to naive, central memory and regulatory T cell samples, giving an average of about 3.8 million total reads per sample. Sorted cells were lysed in RLT buffer, and RNA was extracted using DNase-treated RNeasy Micro or Mini kits according to cell number. Each cell subset was processed on its own to prevent cross-contamination, while patient and healthy donor samples were processed together. TCRB sequences were amplified from cDNA with the immunoSEQ multiplex PCR, producing 87-bp fragments spanning the CDR3 region. Sequencing of the amplicons was performed on the Illumina HiSeq platform. The paper's data handling went like this. Synthetic template baselines were used to correct PCR bias computationally, reads within Hamming distance 2 were collapsed, and singletons that could not be merged were discarded. By aligning reads against IMGT, V, D and J genes, CDR3 length, and insertions or deletions at six rearrangement sites were assigned. Clonotype counts were normalized to sorted cell number within each subset before computing true diversity and Gini coefficients with the tcR R package. The overlap coefficient, calculated on TCRB nucleotide sequences, was used to quantify repertoire sharing. The table comes from immuneACCESS by way of TCRdb, which keeps in-frame sequences with V and J called. Part of the clones is missing from these tables; in studies checked, under half for an unresolved V gene and the rest for unknown reasons. V, J and clone size are those of that table, while D and trimming were read from the DNA. The sample includes about 130,000 clones, with around 8.7% observed a single time. Around 0.68% of the sample is taken by the ten largest.

Overall results and qualifications from the work: Naive, central memory and regulatory TCRB repertoires appeared to be more similar among patients than among healthy donors. Because cDNA rather than genomic DNA was sequenced, highly expressing activated cells could have been over-represented, although no difference in activation and CD3 levels was found between groups. Because small numbers of individuals were included in the HLA sub-analyses, any influence of HLA type on TCRB rearrangement was left unresolved. Type 1 diabetes patients showed a moderate but significant shortening of TCRB CDR3 length in all four CD4+ subsets. PCR may preferentially amplify shorter templates, but because patient and control samples were amplified and corrected together, any resulting skew would affect both groups equally. At VDJ recombination sites, patients with type 1 diabetes made fewer insertions and deleted more nucleotides, a pattern implying thymic rearrangement abnormalities.

This clone appeared a few times. The antigen this receptor binds is unknown. The sample holds no much larger clone one base away, and base qualities are not on file. A single peripheral blood draw of roughly 0.11 L on average was collected from each donor into heparinised tubes. Naive, central memory, regulatory and stem cell-like memory CD4+ T cells were sorted on a BD FACSAria II using a panel including CD45RO, CCR7, CD25, CD127, CD95 and CD27. A purity above 95% was achieved for all sorted populations. PBMCs were isolated right away by Lymphoprep density gradient centrifugation and were stained directly, without culture. So that batch effects would be minimized, each experiment stained and sorted samples in pairs, pairing one healthy donor with one patient. Sequences were obtained from central memory CD4+ T cells from blood. The TCR was taken from a man aged 18 to 29 in good health.

Read as DNA, the sequence is TGTGCCAGCAGCCCCGGACTAGAGAGAGATACGCAGTATTTT. Its translation reads: CASSPGLERDTQYF. The rearranged segments are TRBV7-2 and TRBJ2-3, and TRBD2 matches 7 of the central bases. V is cut back by 5 bases and J by 5 bases, with 7 bases in the junction unmatched. Reading from cysteine to phenylalanine, the CDR3 counts 14 amino acids. The read is trimmed to its CDR3 DNA, 42 bases read in frame from base 1. As encoded in the germline V gene, CDR1 is SGHTA while CDR2 is FQGNSA.